This TCR beta chain comes out of a study of T cells in Graves' hyperthyroidism and ophthalmopathy. The V end lost 1 base, the J end lost 7 bases, and 17 bases lay between the germline ends. CDR1 and CDR2 (germline): SGHTA, FQGNSA. The CDR3 is made up of 15 amino acids. RNA transcripts yielded amplified TCR beta CDR3 regions. The HTBI set primed first-round TCR CDR3 RT-PCR. TCRdb passed the multiplex PCR reads through MiXCR, listing each CDR3 protein once. Among some 560,000 distinct CDR3 sequences listed, around 14% were seen once. This clonotype came up many times. This chain joins TRBV7-2 and TRBJ2-7, with D possibly TRBD2 on 5 matching bases. Material for sequencing was blood. This clonotype was obtained from a woman aged 25 to 39 with Graves' hyperthyroidism. The CDR3 nucleotides are TGTGCCAGCAGCTTAGGGGAGACGCCGTGGGAAGAGCAGTACTTC. Translation gives CASSLGETPWEEQYF.